The 18 T cell receptor beta chains below all came from one sample that was sequenced in a study of blood T cell repertoires in COVID-19. Sequenced by immunoSEQ multiplex PCR; TCRdb stores in-frame clones only, minus some. This table has 150,000 to 200,000 clones, 84% appearing once. Sequencing was performed on peripheral blood. Source of these receptors: a human donor with acute or convalescent COVID-19. The donor label of this sample is uncertain.

This sequence joins TRBV10-2 and TRBJ1-1, with D unresolved. Between the trimmed V and J ends, which lost 3 bases and 0 bases, there was a span of 14 bases. Germline lookup yields CDR1 WSHSY and CDR2 SAAADI. The CDR3 covers 16 residues. The CDR3 DNA is TGCGCCAGCAGTGACATGGAGGGATTAATGAACACTGAAGCTTTCTTT. Translation: CASSDMEGLMNTEAFF.

V usage is TRBV7-9 and J usage is TRBJ2-3; 7 bases agree with TRBD2. Trimming at V came to 5 bases and at J to 2 bases, leaving 7 bases not matched to a gene. CDR1 and CDR2 (germline): SEHNR, FQNEAQ (reference sequence). The CDR3 totals 15 residues. The CDR3, as DNA: TGTGCCAGCAGCCCCTCTAGCGGATACACAGATACGCAGTATTTT. The encoded protein is CASSPSSGYTDTQYF.

V is TRBV7-2 and J is TRBJ2-2; D not certain. The CDR3 extends over 14 amino acids. The germline V and J ends were trimmed by 0 bases and 10 bases, with 12 bases remaining between them. Germline assignment: CDR1 SGHTA and CDR2 FQGNSA. Here the CDR3 reads CASSLARQTEELFF. CDR3 coding DNA: TGTGCCAGCAGCTTAGCGCGTCAGACTGAGGAGCTGTTTTTT.

V is TRBV14 and J is TRBJ1-6; no reliable D call. In germline, CDR1 is SGHDN, CDR2 FVKESK. The CDR3 consists of 15 residues. Between the trimmed V and J ends, which lost 4 bases and 9 bases, there was a span of 16 bases. The CDR3 sequence is CASSPQEGEGSPLHF. The CDR3 nucleotides read TGTGCCAGCAGCCCCCAGGAGGGAGAAGGTTCACCCCTCCACTTT.

This chain uses TRBV2 with TRBJ1-6; 7 bases map to TRBD1. The CDR3 length is 15 residues. V shed 5 bases, J shed 7 bases, and the junction held 8 bases outside the gene matches. Germline V gives CDR1 SNHLY, CDR2 FYNNEI. CDR3 DNA: TGTGCCAGCAGTTTGAACAGGGGCGGGAATTCACCCCTCCACTTT. This translates into CASSLNRGGNSPLHF.

The chain joins TRBV3-1 (or the pseudogene TRBV3-2) to TRBJ2-7; tentative D call: TRBD2 (6 bases). Germline lookup yields CDR1 LGHDT and CDR2 YNNKEL (reference sequence). This CDR3 comprises 14 residues. V lost 2 bases, J lost 1 base, and 9 bases lay in between. In DNA, the CDR3 is TGTGCCAGCAGCCAATTGGGGGGATCCTACGAGCAGTACTTC. Its protein product is CASSQLGGSYEQYF.

V is TRBV28 and J is TRBJ1-4; 11 bases line up with TRBD1. The CDR3 runs 17 residues. The V segment lost 5 bases and the J segment 3 bases; nucleotides outside the gene matches: 8. Germline V gene data show CDR1 as MDHEN and CDR2 as SYDVKM. The DNA for the CDR3 is TGTGCCAGCAGTCCAAGGACAGGGGGCTTGGCTAATGAAAAACTGTTTTTT. This gives the protein CASSPRTGGLANEKLFF.

The rearrangement links TRBV11-2 to TRBJ2-7; 10 nucleotides line up with TRBD1. Germline CDR1 reads SGHAT; CDR2 reads FQNNGV. The V and J ends lost 4 bases and 5 bases, in that order; junction bases with no gene match: 8. The CDR3 extends over 15 amino acids. CDR3 sequence: CASSSLRTGGHEQYF. DNA of the CDR3: TGTGCCAGCAGCTCCCTGCGGACAGGGGGGCACGAGCAGTACTTC.

The chain is built from TRBV5-1 and TRBJ2-7; 7 nucleotides agree with TRBD1. The CDR3 is 15 amino acids. The V and J ends lost 3 bases and 1 base, in that order; junction bases with no gene match: 7. Germline loops: CDR1 SGHRS, CDR2 YFSETQ. In DNA form, the CDR3 reads TGCGCCAGCAGCTCGACAGGGAAGCAGTCCTACGAGCAGTACTTC. Translating it yields CASSSTGKQSYEQYF.

This sequence joins TRBV5-1 and TRBJ1-4; D might be TRBD1 (6 bases). V dropped 5 bases and J dropped 4 bases, with 18 bases sitting between them. This CDR3 has 16 amino acids. Germline values: CDR1 SGHRS, CDR2 YFSETQ. The CDR3 sequence: CASSDMPGQLNEKLFF. CDR3 nucleotides: TGCGCCAGCAGTGACATGCCTGGACAGCTTAATGAAAAACTGTTTTTT.

This clone was seen more than once but under ten times. The chain employs TRBV10-1 and TRBJ2-7; 7 bases match TRBD2. Germline V lookup: CDR1 WNHNN, CDR2 SYGVQD (reference sequence). V dropped 6 bases and J dropped 5; count of bases not matched to a gene: 10. This CDR3 region has 14 residues. This CDR3 is CASSPRRGVNEQYF. Here the CDR3 DNA reads TGCGCCAGCAGCCCGCGACGGGGGGTCAACGAGCAGTACTTC.

The sample holds a few counts of this clone. The V gene is TRBV11-3, the J gene TRBJ2-1; 8 positions match TRBD1. J lost 6 bases, V lost 5 bases, and 12 bases had no gene match. Germline CDR1 and CDR2: SGHNT and YENEEA. The CDR3 has 16 amino acids. The CDR3 is CASSNSLDRVSNEQFF. CDR3 in DNA: TGTGCCAGCAGCAATAGCCTGGACAGGGTAAGCAATGAGCAGTTCTTC.

The sample holds a few counts of this clone. The chain employs TRBV15 and TRBJ2-7; D is undetermined. The CDR3 covers 12 residues. Germline CDR1 and CDR2: LNHNV and YYDKDF (reference sequence). V shed 0 bases and J shed 5 bases, with 5 bases lying between them. CDR3 DNA: TGTGCCACCAGCAGAGATGAGGACGAGCAGTACTTC. Encoded protein: CATSRDEDEQYF.

The chain is built from TRBV6-5 and TRBJ1-1; D remains unclear. This CDR3 spans 15 amino acids. The V end was cut by 5 bases, the J end by 8 bases, with 21 bases between. Germline V lookup: CDR1 MNHEY, CDR2 SVGAGI. The CDR3 DNA reads TGTGCCAGCAGTCAAACTGGGCGCGAGTCTGTGGAAGCTTTCTTT. This codes for CASSQTGRESVEAFF.

The CDR3 DNA reads as TGCGCCAGCAGCCCTTCCCAGGCTAGCACAGATACGCAGTATTTT. Translated, it gives CASSPSQASTDTQYF. The chain uses TRBV5-1 and TRBJ2-3; D is unclear. Germline loops: CDR1 SGHRS, CDR2 YFSETQ. The germline V and J ends were trimmed by 4 bases and 0 bases, with 12 bases remaining between them. The CDR3 has 15 residues.

The chain combines TRBV9 with TRBJ2-7, with 7 bases that match TRBD1. Germline V gives CDR1 SGDLS, CDR2 YYNGEE. This CDR3 has 13 amino acids. The J segment lost 2 bases and the V segment lost 6 bases, leaving 5 bases of the junction unmatched. The CDR3 coding sequence is TGTGCCAGCACCCGGACAGGTGCCTACGAGCAGTACTTC. This encodes CASTRTGAYEQYF.

The V gene is TRBV2, the J gene TRBJ1-3, with unresolved D. CDR1 and CDR2 (germline): SNHLY, FYNNEI. Trimming took 7 bases from V and 1 from J, leaving 14 bases between them. The CDR3 spans 15 residues. The CDR3 here is CASTVTPGSGNTIYF. The CDR3 nucleotides are TGTGCCAGCACCGTCACCCCGGGTTCTGGAAACACCATATATTTT.

The V gene is TRBV14, the J gene TRBJ2-2, with TRBD1 matching over 8 bases. The CDR3 covers 15 residues. The trim removed 5 bases at V and 4 bases at J, leaving 6 bases unmatched. Germline CDR1 and CDR2: SGHDN and FVKESK. CDR3 residues: CASSTGQGITGELFF. CDR3 DNA: TGTGCCAGCAGCACCGGACAGGGAATCACCGGGGAGCTGTTTTTT. Full variable domain (outside the CDR3, taken from reference TRBV14 and TRBJ2-2): EAGVTQFPSHSVIEKGQTVTLRCDPISGHDNLYWYRRVMGKEIKFLLHFVKESKQDESGMPNNRFLAERTGGTYSTLKVQPAELEDSGVYFCASSTGQGITGELFFGEGSRLTVL.